This T cell receptor (beta chain) was captured in a study of blood T cell repertoires in COVID-19. Across the study: Spain, Italy and the United States supplied samples that represented acute and convalescent COVID-19. From T cells, B-cell-depleted T cells, or PBMCs came the material, which was cDNA or gDNA.

Per the authors' pipeline: For nucleated cells, counts were estimated from reference gene primer amplification. Some clones are missing from TCRdb's copy, which holds only in-frame ones; the method was immunoSEQ multiplex PCR. The V and J calls and the clone size are those of that table, but D and trimming were determined from the DNA. The data show 200,000 to 250,000 clones, 87% seen once. V was shortened by 2 bases and J by 0 bases, with 9 bases between the two germline ends. Germline CDR1 SGDLS, CDR2 YYNGEE. This CDR3 contains 14 residues. This clone has just a few counts. The chain links TRBV9 to TRBJ2-7; the D is unclear. The sequencing input was peripheral blood. The TCR sequence derives from a woman aged 18-35 years who had recovered from COVID-19. The CDR3 here is CASSVSLSSYEQYF. The DNA of the CDR3 is TGTGCCAGCAGCGTTAGCCTAAGCTCCTACGAGCAGTACTTC.